One sample yielded the 4 T cell receptor beta chains listed below, sequenced in a study of CD4 T cells in relation to SARS-CoV-2 and coronaviruses. Assay: immunoSEQ multiplex PCR; the TCRdb copy retains only in-frame clones and omits some. In the table there are around 69,000 clones, approximately 94% of which are singletons. Unexposed donor CD4+ T cells date from about 2011-2019, before the COVID-19 pandemic. Material: naive CD4+ T cells from PBMCs. Noted subset: naive CD4+ T cells isolated by negative enrichment. The receptor set was obtained from a human donor in good health.

The chain uses TRBV28 and TRBJ2-1, with 10 bases identical to TRBD2. Germline V gene lookup returns CDR1 MDHEN and CDR2 SYDVKM. The CDR3 contains 15 residues. The trim removed 6 bases at V and 9 bases at J, leaving 11 bases unmatched. CDR3 sequence: CASSSSGRVSSEQFF. CDR3 coding DNA: TGTGCCAGCAGCTCGAGCGGGAGGGTCTCCAGTGAGCAGTTCTTC.

The CDR3 region is CASSVVNNEQFF. DNA for the CDR3: TGTGCCAGCAGCGTGGTCAACAATGAGCAGTTCTTC. The chain joins TRBV9 to TRBJ2-1; D call uncertain. CDR3 length equals 12 residues. Germline V CDR1 and CDR2: SGDLS, YYNGEE. V lost 2 bases to trimming and J lost 5 bases, with 5 bases between them.

For the CDR3, the DNA is TGTGCCAGCAGTTTAGGATCCAAATTCACAGATACGCAGTATTTT. This gives the protein CASSLGSKFTDTQYF. The chain recombines TRBV28 with TRBJ2-3, with D uncertain. Germline V gene lookup returns CDR1 MDHEN and CDR2 SYDVKM. The length of the CDR3 is 15 residues. The ends were cut back, 2 bases at V and 2 bases at J, with 11 bases in the middle. The full variable domain, rest sourced from reference TRBV28 and TRBJ2-3, is DVKVTQSSRYLVKRTGEKVFLECVQDMDHENMFWYRQDPGLGLRLIYFSYDVKMKEKGDIPEGYSVSREKKERFSLILESASTNQTSMYLCASSLGSKFTDTQYFGPGTRLTVL.

This chain joins TRBV2 and TRBJ2-3, with 7 nucleotides matching TRBD2. The ends lost 4 bases at V and 0 bases at J; junction bases unmatched: 7. This CDR3 region has 16 residues. Germline-derived CDR1 and CDR2 are SNHLY and FYNNEI. CDR3 in amino acids: CASSGRLAVSTDTQYF. The CDR3 coding sequence is TGTGCCAGCAGTGGAAGGCTAGCGGTTAGCACAGATACGCAGTATTTT.